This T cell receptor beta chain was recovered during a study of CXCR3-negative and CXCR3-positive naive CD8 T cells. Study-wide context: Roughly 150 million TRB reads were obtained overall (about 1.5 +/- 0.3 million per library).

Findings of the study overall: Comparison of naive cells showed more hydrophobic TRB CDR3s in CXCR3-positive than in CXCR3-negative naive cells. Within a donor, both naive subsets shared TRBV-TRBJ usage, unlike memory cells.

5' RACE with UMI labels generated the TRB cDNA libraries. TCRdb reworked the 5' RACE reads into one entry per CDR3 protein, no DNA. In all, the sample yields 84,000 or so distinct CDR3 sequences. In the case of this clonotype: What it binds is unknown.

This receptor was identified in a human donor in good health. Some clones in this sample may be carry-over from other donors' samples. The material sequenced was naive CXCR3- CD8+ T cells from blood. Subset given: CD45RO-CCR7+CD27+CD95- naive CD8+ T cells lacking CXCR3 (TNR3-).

The CDR3 protein is CASSKKETGGKIISTDTQYF. This chain joins TRBV21-1 and TRBJ2-3; TCRdb proposes TRBD1, but this gene call is untestable without DNA. TRBV21-1 is an annotated pseudogene. The CDR3 contains 20 residues.